This is a list of T cell receptor beta chains from one sample in a study of T cells in localized non-small cell lung cancer. Clones were sequenced by immunoSEQ multiplex PCR, and TCRdb holds only the in-frame ones, with some missing. The sample holds approximately 41,000 clones, roughly nine tenths seen once. The sequenced sample was PBMCs, obtained before any cancer treatment. The source is a woman between 40 and 69 years old with stage II lung adenocarcinoma. Each CDR3 is given with its conserved first and last residue. A D gene is named only where the DNA matches it firmly. Only part of the rows carry a size: once, few, many, or a class if the clone is expanded.

j_call | d_call | clone_size | v_call | cdr3_aa | cdr3_nt
TRBJ1-4 | - | - | TRBV25-1 | CASREEMDEKLFF | TGTGCCAGCAGGGAGGAGATGGATGAAAAACTGTTTTTT
TRBJ1-2 | - | - | TRBV27 | CASSGGTAYGYTF | TGTGCCAGCAGCGGAGGGACGGCTTATGGCTACACCTTC
TRBJ2-6 | - | - | TRBV7-8 | CASSPSPGANVLTF | TGTGCCAGCAGCCCATCTCCCGGGGCCAACGTCCTGACTTTC
TRBJ2-7 | - | - | TRBV9 | CASSVGLGPSYEQYF | TGTGCCAGCAGCGTAGGTCTGGGACCTTCCTACGAGCAGTACTTC
TRBJ1-4 | TRBD1 | - | TRBV4-1 | CASSQDVIGTENEKLFF | TGCGCCAGCAGCCAAGATGTAATAGGGACAGAGAATGAAAAACTGTTTTTT
TRBJ1-6 | TRBD1 | - | TRBV5-6 | CASSSIDRDYNSPLHF | TGTGCCAGCAGTTCCATCGACAGGGACTATAATTCACCCCTCCACTTT
TRBJ1-2 | - | - | TRBV10-2 | CASSEVGWAASNYGYTF | TGCGCCAGCAGTGAAGTGGGTTGGGCGGCTTCTAACTATGGCTACACCTTC
TRBJ1-1 | - | - | TRBV28 | CASSSHGTSGTEAFF | TGTGCCAGCAGTTCCCACGGAACCAGTGGTACTGAAGCTTTCTTT
TRBJ1-5 | - | once | TRBV6-6 | CASSFRGTTQPQHF | TGTGCCAGCAGTTTCCGCGGGACGACGCAGCCCCAGCATTTT
TRBJ2-6 | TRBD1 | - | TRBV19 | CASSLGTGGTGANVLTF | TGTGCCAGTAGTCTTGGGACAGGGGGTACTGGGGCCAACGTCCTGACTTTC
TRBJ1-1 | - | - | TRBV7-6 | CASSLGSQIGQRGTEAFF | TGTGCCAGCAGCTTAGGAAGTCAAATTGGACAGAGGGGGACTGAAGCTTTCTTT
TRBJ2-3 | - | once | TRBV19 | CASSISWSDTQYF | TGTGCCAGTAGTATTTCGTGGTCAGATACGCAGTATTTT
TRBJ2-5 | - | - | TRBV6-6 | CASIEGETQYF | TGTGCCAGCATCGAGGGAGAGACCCAGTACTTC
TRBJ2-3 | TRBD2 | - | TRBV28 | CASSSPGLAGGLDTQYF | TGTGCCAGCAGTTCCCCGGGACTAGCGGGAGGGTTAGATACGCAGTATTTT
TRBJ1-5 | - | few | TRBV5-5 | CASSLQGNQPQHF | TGTGCCAGCAGCTTGCAGGGGAATCAGCCCCAGCATTTT
TRBJ2-1 | TRBD2 | - | TRBV5-4 | CASSPYGGTSGHNEQFF | TGTGCCAGCAGCCCGTACGGAGGGACTAGCGGTCACAATGAGCAGTTCTTC
TRBJ2-5 | TRBD2 | - | TRBV28 | CASSRGVAGAETQYF | TGTGCCAGCAGCCGGGGGGTAGCGGGAGCAGAGACCCAGTACTTC
TRBJ1-2 | TRBD1 | few | TRBV6-1 | CASSGQGYGYTF | TGTGCCAGCAGTGGACAGGGCTATGGCTACACCTTC
TRBJ2-1 | TRBD2 | - | TRBV2 | CASSEARAGGYNEQFF | TGTGCCAGCAGTGAAGCTCGCGCGGGGGGGTACAATGAGCAGTTCTTC
TRBJ2-3 | TRBD1 | - | TRBV7-9 | CASSLGQGTDTQYF | TGTGCCAGCAGCTTGGGACAGGGCACAGATACGCAGTATTTT
TRBJ1-2 | - | once | TRBV5-5 | CASSLSQGYGYTF | TGTGCCAGCAGCCTGTCCCAGGGGTACGGCTACACCTTC
TRBJ2-3 | - | - | TRBV27 | CASSPRRVQRIRSTDTQYF | TGTGCCAGCAGCCCCAGGCGTGTACAGAGAATTCGAAGCACAGATACGCAGTATTTT
TRBJ2-3 | - | - | TRBV10-3 | CAIRPAGIAVTSKSTDTQYF | TGTGCCATCAGGCCGGCGGGAATAGCGGTAACCTCTAAGAGCACAGATACGCAGTATTTT
TRBJ2-2 | - | - | TRBV19 | CASSSLAKNTGELFF | TGTGCCAGTAGTAGTCTAGCGAAGAACACCGGGGAGCTGTTTTTT
TRBJ2-7 | TRBD2 | - | TRBV28 | CASSPNLAGTYEQYF | TGTGCCAGCAGTCCCAACCTAGCGGGGACCTACGAGCAGTACTTC
TRBJ1-2 | - | - | TRBV6-5 | CASGTDYGYTF | TGTGCCAGTGGTACAGATTATGGCTACACCTTC
TRBJ1-3 | - | - | TRBV2 | CASSETVFPGNTIYF | TGTGCCAGCAGTGAGACAGTCTTCCCGGGAAACACCATATATTTT
TRBJ1-2 | - | - | TRBV5-1 | CASSLAGGSNYGYTF | TGCGCCAGCAGCTTGGCCGGCGGATCTAACTATGGCTACACCTTC
TRBJ2-3 | TRBD2 | - | TRBV28 | CASSLGLDGGTTDTQYF | TGTGCCAGCAGTTTAGGACTAGACGGGGGAACAACAGATACGCAGTATTTT
TRBJ1-4 | - | - | TRBV11-2 | CASSTGTPLTELFF | TGTGCCAGCAGCACCGGGACCCCACTAACAGAGCTGTTTTTT
TRBJ2-2 | - | once | TRBV2 | CASGRGANTGELFF | TGTGCCAGCGGTCGGGGGGCTAACACCGGGGAGCTGTTTTTT
TRBJ2-2 | - | - | TRBV2 | CASSGIALNTGELFF | TGTGCCAGCAGTGGGATAGCGCTTAACACCGGGGAGCTGTTTTTT
TRBJ1-1 | TRBD1 | - | TRBV14 | CASSHVTGAEAFF | TGTGCCAGCAGCCATGTGACAGGGGCTGAAGCTTTCTTT
TRBJ1-2 | - | - | TRBV28 | CASSSKQSSGGYTF | TGTGCCAGCAGTTCCAAACAGAGTTCTGGCGGCTACACCTTC
TRBJ1-5 | TRBD1 | - | TRBV28 | CASSLDRVGQPQHF | TGTGCCAGCAGCCTGGACAGGGTGGGCCAGCCCCAGCATTTT
TRBJ1-1 | TRBD1 | - | TRBV19 | CASSALKGRQGWGNTEAFF | TGTGCCAGTAGCGCCTTAAAAGGGCGACAGGGTTGGGGGAACACTGAAGCTTTCTTT
TRBJ2-3 | - | - | TRBV28 | CASSSVRAGTDTQYF | TGTGCCAGCAGTAGTGTTCGGGCAGGCACAGATACGCAGTATTTT
TRBJ2-5 | TRBD2 | once | TRBV2 | CASSEVLAGPETQYF | TGTGCCAGCAGTGAAGTCCTAGCGGGGCCAGAGACCCAGTACTTC